This paragraph reports one T cell receptor beta chain. The antigen it binds to is not known. Base qualities are not provided; no much larger clone lies one nucleotide away. V ends up 4 bases short and J 5 bases short, with an unmatched junction base count of 9. From its cysteine to its phenylalanine, the CDR3 spans 15 amino acids. This entry keeps only the CDR3 DNA: 45 bases, framed from base 1. Reading the germline V gene gives CDR1 LGHNA and CDR2 YNFKEQ. This sample is drawn from a study of CD8 T cells in Susac syndrome (dated by TCRdb to the late 2010s). Some background on the complete study: The study used repertoire sequencing to test whether antigen drove CD8+ T cell activation and differentiation in Susac syndrome. General findings and caveats noted by the study authors: The TCR sequencing and HLA analysis was acknowledged to have included a relatively small number of individuals.

High-throughput TCR beta sequencing profiled peripheral blood CD8+ and CD4+ T cells from healthy donors, Susac syndrome patients and multiple sclerosis patients. The healthy donors served as controls matched for age and sex. Bulk CD8+ and CD4+ T cells were purified magnetically by negative isolation, whereas CD8+ TEMRA cells were enriched by FACS. Blood was drawn into EDTA tubes, processed within 24 hours, and PBMCs were isolated by density gradient centrifugation. PBMCs intended for TCR sequencing were cryopreserved in liquid nitrogen and were subsequently thawed in a 37 degrees C water bath. A purity of at least 90% was achieved for sorted or isolated CD4+, CD8+ and CD8+ TEMRA cells. RNA was extracted with the RNeasy kit and roughly 0.45 to 1 ug was reverse transcribed using random hexamers. The immunoSEQ multiplex PCR assay, which covers 54 Vbeta and 13 Jbeta segments, was used to amplify TCR beta CDR3 regions. To correct PCR amplification bias, a synthetic template baseline was used for both primer optimization and computational correction. The source study handled its data this way. Reads were assigned to V, D and J genes according to IMGT and analyzed in immunoSEQ Analyzer, with only productive sequences retained. Clonality was computed as one minus Shannon entropy normalized by log2 of the number of productive unique sequences. Public and private clones were assessed among the 100 most prevalent clones of each patient and control. Clones were defined as Susac-specific if absent from the healthy and MS cohorts, from approximately 1,100 published viral clones and from other ImmuneACCESS disease sequences. TCRdb trimmed public reads at Q25 via fastp, called clones via MiXCR and kept in-frame beta chains. Identical CDR3 protein sequences are pooled into one entry, listed with their most common genes and DNA. The authors' filters were not applied to this entry. This sample is represented by some 100,000 distinct CDR3 sequences; roughly 95% of them were singletons. In total, the top ten clones hold under 0.1% of the sample.

This chain joins TRBV4-2 to TRBJ2-5; TRBD2 agrees with 8 junctional bases. Material for sequencing was CD4+ T cells from PBMCs. This clonotype was sampled from a human donor in good health. The CDR3: CASSRSSGSSETQYF. The base sequence is TGTGCCAGCAGCCGATCGAGCGGGAGCTCGGAGACCCAGTACTTC.